This T cell receptor beta chain was captured in a study of blood T cell repertoires in COVID-19. Study at large: In each case, the material was cDNA or gDNA derived from T cells, B-cell-depleted T cells, or PBMCs.

After removal of 1 base from V and 8 bases from J, the junction contained 8 bases not matched to a gene. CDR3 length: 16 amino acids. The germline CDR1 and CDR2 sequences are SGHNT and YENEEA. Sequencing used immunoSEQ multiplex PCR; TCRdb keeps in-frame clones, though not all of them. The sample records approximately 60,000 clones, approximately 95% being singletons. The chain couples TRBV11-3 to TRBJ2-1, with 10 bases identical to TRBD2. The receptor's source is a man aged 65 to 79 with active COVID-19. The sequenced sample was peripheral blood. The DNA of the CDR3 is TGTGCCAGCAGCTTAGGGCCTAGCGGGGGCCGGGATGAGCAGTTCTTC. Translation: CASSLGPSGGRDEQFF.